These 17 T cell receptor beta chains were sequenced from one sample in a study of OX40 agonist ivuxolimab in advanced cancers. Assay: immunoSEQ multiplex PCR; the TCRdb copy retains only in-frame clones and omits some. The data contain tens of thousands of clones, 91% of them singletons. The sample in question was CD4+ or CD8+ T cells sorted from blood, obtained in a trial of the OX40 agonist ivuxolimab. The receptors derive from an adult with an advanced solid tumor such as melanoma, head and neck, liver or kidney cancer.

The chain uses TRBV10-3 and TRBJ2-3; 8 bases agree with TRBD2. Germline V CDR1 and CDR2: ENHRY, SYGVKD. The CDR3 is 13 amino acids. Losses at the gene ends were 6 bases for V and 7 bases for J; bases not matched to a gene: 6. CDR3 DNA sequence: TGTGCCATCAGAGCAGCGGGAGAGAATACGCAGTATTTT. It specifies CAIRAAGENTQYF.

This clone was detected a few times. CDR3 DNA sequence: TGTGCCAGTAGTATCGGGGATGGCTACACCTTC. Protein: CASSIGDGYTF. The V gene is TRBV19, the J gene TRBJ1-2; D is unclear. V lost 3 bases to trimming and J lost 6 bases, with 5 bases between them. CDR1 is LNHDA, CDR2 SQIVND, per germline (reference sequence). This CDR3 region has 11 residues.

V is TRBV7-9 and J is TRBJ2-2; D remains ambiguous. The ends were cut back, 3 bases at V and 2 bases at J, with 19 bases in the middle. Germline CDR1 SEHNR, CDR2 FQNEAQ (reference sequence). This CDR3 contains 18 residues. The CDR3 region is CASSFRSTVTFNTGELFF. The CDR3 DNA sequence: TGTGCCAGCAGCTTTCGCTCGACGGTGACTTTTAACACCGGGGAGCTGTTTTTT.

The chain has TRBV19 and TRBJ2-5, with D tentatively TRBD2 (7 bases). The CDR3 is made up of 15 amino acids. Between the trimmed V and J ends, which lost 5 bases and 5 bases, there was a span of 18 bases. CDR1 and CDR2 from the germline V gene are LNHDA and SQIVND (reference sequence). CDR3 sequence reads: CASSPESGGRETQYF. For the CDR3, the DNA is TGTGCCAGTAGTCCCGAATCCGGGGGGCGGGAGACCCAGTACTTC.

This clone has a single count. The chain uses TRBV6-6 and TRBJ2-2; 11 bases match TRBD1. CDR1 is MNHNY, CDR2 SVGAGI, per germline (reference sequence). Germline trimming cut 6 bases from V and 6 bases from J; bases unmatched to any gene: 6. The CDR3 consists of 15 residues. CDR3 bases: TGTGCCAGCAGGGCCGGGACAGGGGGGCCCGGGGAGCTGTTTTTT. Translated: CASRAGTGGPGELFF.

In this sample, this clone turned up a few times. The chain uses TRBV6-5 and TRBJ1-2; 7 nucleotides line up with TRBD1. The V segment lost 6 bases and the J segment 6 bases; nucleotides outside the gene matches: 13. Germline assignment: CDR1 MNHEY and CDR2 SVGAGI. The CDR3 contains 15 residues. The CDR3 spells CASSQAYDRVDGYTF. The DNA for the CDR3 is TGTGCCAGCAGCCAGGCTTACGACAGGGTTGATGGCTACACCTTC.

This clone turned up a few times. The chain recombines TRBV5-1 with TRBJ2-1; 12 bases match TRBD2. Per the germline V gene, CDR1 is SGHRS and CDR2 is YFSETQ. CDR3 size: 18 residues. V trimming: 4 bases; J trimming: 0 bases; junction bases outside the gene matches: 8. CDR3 loop: CASSLTSGSPSSYNEQFF. In DNA form, the CDR3 reads TGCGCCAGCAGCCTGACTAGCGGGAGTCCGAGCTCCTACAATGAGCAGTTCTTC.

The DNA of the CDR3 is TGTGCCAGCAGCTTAGCCGGGAGGAGCATTCAGTACTTC. Protein sequence: CASSLAGRSIQYF. The chain combines TRBV7-2 with TRBJ2-4; 7 bases map to TRBD2. Germline V gives CDR1 SGHTA, CDR2 FQGNSA. The V and J ends lost 0 bases and 9 bases, in that order; junction bases with no gene match: 2. This CDR3 has 13 amino acids.

The chain combines TRBV5-4 with TRBJ1-2; no firm D call. Trimming pared 4 bases from V and 2 bases from J, leaving 9 bases between. Germline V gene sequence: CDR1 SGHNT, CDR2 YYREEE (reference sequence). This CDR3 is 13 amino acids long. CDR3 nucleotides: TGTGCCAGCAGCACAGACGGCAACTATGGCTACACCTTC. This encodes CASSTDGNYGYTF.

The chain joins TRBV30 to TRBJ2-1, with TRBD2 matching over 13 bases. The J segment lost 11 bases and the V segment lost 3 bases, leaving 10 bases of the junction unmatched. In germline, CDR1 is GTSNPN, CDR2 SVGIG (reference sequence). The CDR3 is made up of 15 amino acids. The CDR3 DNA follows: TGTGCCTGGAGGACTGCCGGGACTAGCGGGACCAAGCAGTTCTTC. Protein: CAWRTAGTSGTKQFF. Together with reference TRBV30 and TRBJ2-1, the CDR3 gives the full variable domain: SQTIHQWPATLVQPVGSPLSLECTVEGTSNPNLYWYRQAAGRGLQLLFYSVGIGQISSEVPQNLSASRPQDRQFILSSKKLLLSDSGFYLCAWRTAGTSGTKQFFGPGTRLTVL.

This rearrangement joins TRBV18 to TRBJ2-1, with D uncertain. This CDR3 has 13 residues. Trimming pared 8 bases from V and 2 bases from J, leaving 10 bases between. Per germline, CDR1 KGHSH and CDR2 LQKENI. CDR3 sequence (DNA): TGTGCCAGCACGGACGCGACCTACAATGAGCAGTTCTTC. Encoded protein: CASTDATYNEQFF.

The CDR3: CASSPPRHSGNTIYF. The CDR3 coding sequence is TGTGCCAGCAGCCCCCCCCGGCACTCTGGAAACACCATATATTTT. This chain links TRBV7-2 with TRBJ1-3; D is uncertain. Trimming shortened V by 5 bases and J by 0 bases, and 11 bases separated the two germline ends. Germline assignment: CDR1 SGHTA and CDR2 FQGNSA. The CDR3 extends over 15 amino acids.

In its sample, this clone was seen a few times. The gene calls are TRBV6-1 and TRBJ1-1, with TRBD1 matching over 7 bases. Germline V gene sequence: CDR1 MNHNS, CDR2 SASEGT. V was pared by 6 bases and J by 12 bases, with 7 bases of the junction left unmatched. CDR3 length: 11 residues. The CDR3 DNA reads TGTGCCAGCAGGCGACAGGGCACACCTTTCTTT. Its translation is CASRRQGTPFF.

There are a few counts of this clone. The chain recombines TRBV5-1 with TRBJ1-1; D unresolved. The germline V and J ends were trimmed by 2 bases and 0 bases, with 5 bases remaining between them. This CDR3 has 13 amino acids. Germline V gives CDR1 SGHRS, CDR2 YFSETQ. The CDR3 loop reads CASSFQMNTEAFF. As DNA, the CDR3 is TGCGCCAGCAGCTTCCAGATGAACACTGAAGCTTTCTTT.

This chain joins TRBV6-5 and TRBJ1-3; D not resolved. The CDR3 has 15 amino acids. Looked up from germline, CDR1 is MNHEY and CDR2 is SVGAGI. The ends were cut back, 0 bases at V and 2 bases at J, with 8 bases in the middle. This chain's CDR3 is CASSYSRRAGNTIYF. CDR3 DNA sequence: TGTGCCAGCAGTTACTCTCGTAGGGCTGGAAACACCATATATTTT.

This clone occurred once. The V call is TRBV11-3, the J call TRBJ2-1, with TRBD2 matching over 9 bases. The V gene's germline CDR1 is SGHNT and CDR2 YENEEA. V trimming: 0 bases; J trimming: 7 bases; junction bases outside the gene matches: 7. This CDR3 region has 16 residues. The DNA for the CDR3 is TGTGCCAGCAGCTTAGATGGTAGCGGGAGTCGTAATGAGCAGTTCTTC. It codes for CASSLDGSGSRNEQFF. Together with reference TRBV11-3 and TRBJ2-1, the CDR3 gives the full variable domain: EAGVVQSPRYKIIEKKQPVAFWCNPISGHNTLYWYLQNLGQGPELLIRYENEEAVDDSQLPKDRFSAERLKGVDSTLKIQPAELGDSAVYLCASSLDGSGSRNEQFFGPGTRLTVL.

The V and J genes are TRBV5-1 and TRBJ2-2; 15 bases agree with TRBD2. Per germline, CDR1 SGHRS and CDR2 YFSETQ. V trimming: 3 bases; J trimming: 4 bases; junction bases outside the gene matches: 7. This CDR3 contains 18 residues. As DNA, the CDR3 is TGCGCCAGCAGCTCTGGACTAGCGGGAGGGCCGGGCACCGGGGAGCTGTTTTTT. It translates to CASSSGLAGGPGTGELFF.